This TCR beta chain appears in the sequencing data of a study of shared clonotypes between healthy human individuals. CDR1 and CDR2 from the germline V gene are ENHRY and SYGVKD. The CDR3 is 13 residues long. Losses at the gene ends were 5 bases for V and 8 bases for J; bases not matched to a gene: 6. Researchers ran the assay at a deep level. TCRdb's copy holds only in-frame clones and misses some; the assay was immunoSEQ multiplex PCR. Of 330,000 or so clones in the sample, around two thirds are singletons; the top ten hold around a tenth. The TCR comes from a man in his thirties or forties in good health. The V and J genes are TRBV10-3 and TRBJ1-2; 9 nucleotides align to TRBD1. Sequences were obtained from memory CD4+ T cells sorted from blood. The sample's subset: CD45RA-negative fraction. CDR3 protein: CAISLQGAEGYTF. The CDR3, as DNA: TGTGCCATCAGTCTACAGGGGGCGGAAGGCTACACCTTC.